This T cell receptor (beta chain) was found in a study of sequential checkpoint blockade in melanoma. Germline assignment: CDR1 MNHNS and CDR2 SASEGT. Trimming removed 2 bases at V and 9 bases at J, with 5 bases between. The CDR3 totals 11 residues. The sample's treatment: randomized to nivolumab then ipilimumab (arm A) or the reverse (arm B). Patients had received no earlier DNA-damaging chemotherapy. PBMC sorting kept live CD3+CD8+ cells without CD19 or CD56. The assay was immunoSEQ multiplex PCR, and TCRdb's table has in-frame clones only and misses some. The table shows over 9,500 clones, with 60% to 80% occurring only once.

This TCR came from a human donor with melanoma. The input for sequencing was CD8+ T cells sorted from blood (inferred from file names), taken from a patient given nivolumab and ipilimumab in sequence. The chain carries TRBV6-1 and TRBJ1-5; unclear D gene. The CDR3 spells CASSEIRPQHF. CDR3 sequence (DNA): TGTGCCAGCAGTGAAATTCGGCCCCAGCATTTT.